A selection of T cell receptor beta chains follows, all from one sample in a study of blood T cell repertoires in COVID-19. TCRdb's table, derived via immunoSEQ multiplex PCR, lists solely in-frame clones and lacks some. The repertoire includes 130,000 to 150,000 clones, 80% to 90% of them detected once, and 1.7% sits in the top ten. The sequenced material came from peripheral blood. All receptors derive from a woman aged 45-65 years with acute or convalescent COVID-19. The CDR3 runs from the conserved cysteine through the conserved F or W. D genes are given only for firm matches. Some rows have no size entry. The others give once, few or many, or a class for an expanded clone.

cdr3_nt: TGCGCCAGCAGCTTGACAGGGGAGTACAATGAGCAGTTCTTC; cdr3_aa: CASSLTGEYNEQFF; d_call: TRBD1; clone_size: .; j_call: TRBJ2-1; v_call: TRBV5-1
cdr3_nt: TGCGCCAGCAAGCCGATTTTACCGGGGACCTACGAGCAGTACTTC; cdr3_aa: CASKPILPGTYEQYF; d_call: .; clone_size: .; j_call: TRBJ2-7; v_call: TRBV5-1
cdr3_nt: TGTGCCAGCAGCCCCCAGACAGGGCCGAACACTGAAGCTTTCTTT; cdr3_aa: CASSPQTGPNTEAFF; d_call: TRBD1; clone_size: .; j_call: TRBJ1-1; v_call: TRBV11-2
cdr3_nt: TGTGCCAGCAGCTTAGGGACTTTGATAACCTCCTACGAGCAGTACTTC; cdr3_aa: CASSLGTLITSYEQYF; d_call: .; clone_size: .; j_call: TRBJ2-7; v_call: TRBV7-2
cdr3_nt: TGTGCCAGTAGATACGGGTTGGAAAAACTGTTTTTT; cdr3_aa: CASRYGLEKLFF; d_call: .; clone_size: .; j_call: TRBJ1-4; v_call: TRBV19
cdr3_nt: TGTGCCAGTGTGGACAGGGCCTTCGGACGACTGTTTTTT; cdr3_aa: CASVDRAFGRLFF; d_call: TRBD1; clone_size: .; j_call: TRBJ1-4; v_call: TRBV19
cdr3_nt: TGCGCCAGCAGGGGCGGGGGGGCCTTGGAAGAGACCCAGTACTTC; cdr3_aa: CASRGGGALEETQYF; d_call: TRBD2; clone_size: .; j_call: TRBJ2-5; v_call: TRBV5-1
cdr3_nt: TGTGCCAGCCAACAGGGTGGCGTGTCTGAAGCTTTCTTT; cdr3_aa: CASQQGGVSEAFF; d_call: .; clone_size: .; j_call: TRBJ1-1; v_call: TRBV18
cdr3_nt: TGTGCCAGCAGCTTAATCCCCGGACAGGGGCCCTTAATGAACACTGAAGCTTTCTTT; cdr3_aa: CASSLIPGQGPLMNTEAFF; d_call: TRBD1; clone_size: .; j_call: TRBJ1-1; v_call: TRBV7-3
cdr3_nt: TGTGCCAGCAGCCATAGCGAAAAACTGTTTTTT; cdr3_aa: CASSHSEKLFF; d_call: .; clone_size: .; j_call: TRBJ1-4; v_call: TRBV3-1/TRBV3-2
cdr3_nt: TGTGCCACCGATGGGGACAGGGTCGGCACAGATACGCAGTATTTT; cdr3_aa: CATDGDRVGTDTQYF; d_call: TRBD1; clone_size: .; j_call: TRBJ2-3; v_call: TRBV10-3
cdr3_nt: TGCGCCAGCAGCTTGATACGCAGCTATGGCTACACCTTC; cdr3_aa: CASSLIRSYGYTF; d_call: .; clone_size: .; j_call: TRBJ1-2; v_call: TRBV5-1
cdr3_nt: TGTGCCAGCAGTTACGGTGACGGAGCTAACTATGGCTACACCTTC; cdr3_aa: CASSYGDGANYGYTF; d_call: .; clone_size: .; j_call: TRBJ1-2; v_call: TRBV6-2/TRBV6-3
cdr3_nt: TGCGCCAGCAGCTTGCAGTGGAGCGACACTGAAGCTTTCTTT; cdr3_aa: CASSLQWSDTEAFF; d_call: .; clone_size: .; j_call: TRBJ1-1; v_call: TRBV5-1
cdr3_nt: TGTGCCAGCAGCGTAGGAGCGACTAGCGGGAGTTATGAGCAGTTCTTC; cdr3_aa: CASSVGATSGSYEQFF; d_call: TRBD2; clone_size: .; j_call: TRBJ2-1; v_call: TRBV9
cdr3_nt: TGTGCCAGCAGTGATACGGATACCTACGGGGAGCAGTACTTC; cdr3_aa: CASSDTDTYGEQYF; d_call: .; clone_size: .; j_call: TRBJ2-7; v_call: TRBV27
cdr3_nt: TGTGCCAGCAGCCACCACACAGGGGGCGCGAACACTGAAGCTTTCTTT; cdr3_aa: CASSHHTGGANTEAFF; d_call: TRBD1; clone_size: .; j_call: TRBJ1-1; v_call: TRBV7-9
cdr3_nt: TGTGCCAGCAGTTATCGGGGGGACACTGAAGCTTTCTTT; cdr3_aa: CASSYRGDTEAFF; d_call: .; clone_size: few; j_call: TRBJ1-1; v_call: TRBV12-3/TRBV12-4
cdr3_nt: TGCGCCAGCAGCACCGTAGCGGGAGCCGGAGAGACCCAGTACTTC; cdr3_aa: CASSTVAGAGETQYF; d_call: TRBD2; clone_size: .; j_call: TRBJ2-5; v_call: TRBV5-1
cdr3_nt: TGTGCCAGTAGTTCTCGCAGGGGCGCCGCTGAAGCTTTCTTT; cdr3_aa: CASSSRRGAAEAFF; d_call: .; clone_size: .; j_call: TRBJ1-1; v_call: TRBV19
cdr3_nt: TGTGCCATCGCGGATAGTATCACCGGGGAGCTGTTTTTT; cdr3_aa: CAIADSITGELFF; d_call: .; clone_size: .; j_call: TRBJ2-2; v_call: TRBV28
cdr3_nt: TGTGCCAGCAGCTTAGGCGGAGAGATGGACAATGAGCAGTTCTTC; cdr3_aa: CASSLGGEMDNEQFF; d_call: .; clone_size: .; j_call: TRBJ2-1; v_call: TRBV11-3
cdr3_nt: TGTGCCACCAGCAGATCGGCAACACTAAATACAGATACGCAGTATTTT; cdr3_aa: CATSRSATLNTDTQYF; d_call: .; clone_size: .; j_call: TRBJ2-3; v_call: TRBV15